The 13 T cell receptor beta chains presented below share a single source sample, sequenced in a study of blood T cell repertoires in COVID-19. The method was immunoSEQ multiplex PCR; TCRdb's version includes in-frame clones alone and lacks a portion of them. Here the sample spans around 100,000 clones, around four fifths being singletons. Sequenced sample: peripheral blood. Every receptor here comes from a man aged 70-80 years with acute or convalescent COVID-19.

The chain recombines TRBV5-6 with TRBJ1-2; weak D call: TRBD1 (5 bases). The CDR3 length is 13 residues. Germline V gene sequence: CDR1 SGHDT, CDR2 YYEEEE. V was clipped by 2 bases and J by 8 bases, with 13 bases between them. The CDR3 DNA reads TGTGCCAGCAGCTTCCGCAGGGAATACGGCTACACCTTC. Its translation is CASSFRREYGYTF.

About this clone: At one of its ends the junction is not consistent with the germline gene, which may arise from a read error. The V gene is TRBV19, the J gene TRBJ2-3, with TRBD2 matching over 13 bases. The CDR3 has 13 residues. Germline V lookup: CDR1 LNHDA, CDR2 SQIVND (reference sequence). The CDR3 loop reads CASGGTSGVSEHF. The DNA for the CDR3 is TGTGCCAGCGGCGGGACTAGCGGGGTCTCAGAGCATTTT.

This chain joins TRBV19 and TRBJ2-1; 8 bases line up with TRBD1. Germline loops: CDR1 LNHDA, CDR2 SQIVND (reference sequence). J lost 7 bases, V lost 5 bases, and 16 bases had no gene match. The CDR3 is 17 residues long. The CDR3 reads CASSEWTEIYRGNEQFF. The DNA of the CDR3 is TGTGCCAGTAGTGAGTGGACAGAGATATACAGGGGGAATGAGCAGTTCTTC.

V usage is TRBV12-5 and J usage is TRBJ2-2, with 10 bases fitting TRBD2. From germline, CDR1 is LGHNT and CDR2 FRNRAP. The CDR3 contains 16 residues. The V segment lost 3 bases and the J segment 4 bases; nucleotides outside the gene matches: 5. The CDR3, as DNA: TGTGCTAGTGGTTTATTACTAGCGGGGCTCACCGGGGAGCTGTTTTTT. Its translation: CASGLLLAGLTGELFF.

V gene TRBV15 combines with J gene TRBJ1-2; no clear D. The length of the CDR3 is 16 residues. Trimming left V 1 base short and J 1 base short, with 13 bases between. Germline V gene data show CDR1 as LNHNV and CDR2 as YYDKDF (reference sequence). CDR3 bases: TGTGCCACCAGCAGAGGAGGGTCCTTGGGTAACTATGGCTACACCTTC. It translates to CATSRGGSLGNYGYTF.

The rearrangement joins TRBV5-5 to TRBJ2-1, with 8 bases matching TRBD2. The CDR3 is made up of 15 amino acids. The V segment lost 4 bases and the J segment 3 bases; nucleotides outside the gene matches: 6. The germline CDR1 and CDR2 sequences are SGHKS and YYEKEE (reference sequence). CDR3 in amino acids: CASSLSSGSYNEQFF. Here the CDR3 DNA reads TGTGCCAGCAGCCTGTCGAGCGGGAGCTACAATGAGCAGTTCTTC.

This clone was counted a few times. The CDR3 region has the DNA TGCGCCAGCAGCGCACAGGGGGGAGACAATCAGCCCCAGCATTTT. It codes for CASSAQGGDNQPQHF. The rearrangement joins TRBV5-1 to TRBJ1-5, with 8 bases that match TRBD1. Trimming took 4 bases from V and 3 from J; bases not matched to a gene: 6. CDR3 size: 15 residues. CDR1 is SGHRS and CDR2 is YFSETQ in the germline V gene.

The chain employs TRBV7-9 and TRBJ2-7, with D perhaps matching TRBD1 (5 bases). The CDR3 spans 12 residues. Germline CDR1 is SEHNR and CDR2 is FQNEAQ (reference sequence). The V gene lost 7 bases and the J gene lost 3 bases, with 10 bases spanning the gap. The CDR3 sequence is CASMRQGYEQYF. In DNA, the CDR3 is TGTGCCAGCATGCGGCAGGGCTACGAGCAGTACTTC.

The gene calls are TRBV28 and TRBJ1-1; D remains unclear. In germline, CDR1 is MDHEN, CDR2 SYDVKM. The CDR3 is made up of 14 amino acids. V shed 4 bases and J shed 1 base, with 10 bases lying between them. CDR3 nucleotides: TGTGCCAGCAGTTCTGCGGAACCGAACACTGAAGCTTTCTTT. Protein: CASSSAEPNTEAFF.

The chain combines TRBV5-6 with TRBJ2-7, with 11 bases that match TRBD2. This CDR3 region has 15 residues. Germline CDR1 SGHDT, CDR2 YYEEEE. V dropped 1 base and J dropped 5; count of bases not matched to a gene: 5. CDR3 amino acids: CASSLPLAGGHEQYF. Here the CDR3 DNA reads TGTGCCAGCAGCTTGCCTCTAGCGGGAGGACACGAGCAGTACTTC.

V usage is TRBV10-3 and J usage is TRBJ1-1, with D possibly being TRBD1 (5 bases). V lost 10 bases, J lost 5 bases, and 14 bases lay in between. This CDR3 has 12 residues. In germline, CDR1 is ENHRY, CDR2 SYGVKD. CDR3 sequence: CATVTAGTEAFF. The CDR3 region has the DNA TGTGCCACCGTGACAGCGGGAACTGAAGCTTTCTTT.

This sequence joins TRBV5-1 and TRBJ2-6, with D maybe TRBD1 (6 bases). The CDR3 spans 14 residues. With 7 bases removed from V and 0 bases from J, the gap between germline ends came to 8 bases. CDR1 SGHRS and CDR2 YFSETQ come from the germline V gene. CDR3 in amino acids: CASEGGSGANVLTF. CDR3 in DNA: TGCGCCAGCGAAGGGGGCTCTGGGGCCAACGTCCTGACTTTC.

The V gene is TRBV19, the J gene TRBJ2-7; maybe TRBD2 (6 bases). CDR1 LNHDA and CDR2 SQIVND come from the germline V gene (reference sequence). CDR3 size: 16 residues. Trimming cost V 2 bases and J 4 bases, with 18 bases left between them. The CDR3: CASSIPTAGLHYEQYF. Written as DNA, the CDR3 is TGTGCCAGTAGTATACCCACGGCGGGGCTTCATTACGAGCAGTACTTC.